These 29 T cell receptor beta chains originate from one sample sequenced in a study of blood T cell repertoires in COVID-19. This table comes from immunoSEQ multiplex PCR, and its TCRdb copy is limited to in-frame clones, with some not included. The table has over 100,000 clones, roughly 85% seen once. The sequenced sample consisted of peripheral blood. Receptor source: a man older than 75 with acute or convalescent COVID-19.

The CDR3 protein is CASSKVGGSYEQYF. Written as DNA, the CDR3 is TGTGCCAGTAGTAAGGTCGGGGGGTCCTACGAGCAGTACTTC. The chain couples TRBV19 to TRBJ2-7; 7 nucleotides align to TRBD2. Per germline, CDR1 LNHDA and CDR2 SQIVND (reference sequence). CDR3 length: 14 residues. V dropped 4 bases and J dropped 1; count of bases not matched to a gene: 4.

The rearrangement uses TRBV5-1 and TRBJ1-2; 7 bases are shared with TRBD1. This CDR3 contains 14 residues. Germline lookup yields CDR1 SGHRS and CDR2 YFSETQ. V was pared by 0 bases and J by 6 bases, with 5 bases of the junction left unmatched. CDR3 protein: CASSLGAGGNGYTF. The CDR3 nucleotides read TGCGCCAGCAGCTTGGGGGCAGGGGGAAATGGCTACACCTTC.

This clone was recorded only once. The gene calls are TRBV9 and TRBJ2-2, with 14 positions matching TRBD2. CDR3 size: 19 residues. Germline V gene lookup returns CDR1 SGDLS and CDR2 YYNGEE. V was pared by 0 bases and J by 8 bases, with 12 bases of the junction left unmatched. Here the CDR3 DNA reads TGTGCCAGCAGCGTAGAGAGACTAGCGGGAGGGCCTTTTGGAGGGGAGCTGTTTTTT. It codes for CASSVERLAGGPFGGELFF. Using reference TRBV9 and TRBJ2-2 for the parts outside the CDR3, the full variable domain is DSGVTQTPKHLITATGQRVTLRCSPRSGDLSVYWYQQSLDQGLQFLIQYYNGEERAKGNILERFSAQQFPDLHSELNLSSLELGDSALYFCASSVERLAGGPFGGELFFGEGSRLTVL.

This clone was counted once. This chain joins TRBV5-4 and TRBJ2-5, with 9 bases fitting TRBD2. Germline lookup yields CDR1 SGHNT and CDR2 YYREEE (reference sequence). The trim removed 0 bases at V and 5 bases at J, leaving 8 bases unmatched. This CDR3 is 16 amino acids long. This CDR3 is CASSLGVAGVWETQYF. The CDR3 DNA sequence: TGTGCCAGCAGCTTGGGAGTAGCGGGGGTGTGGGAGACCCAGTACTTC.

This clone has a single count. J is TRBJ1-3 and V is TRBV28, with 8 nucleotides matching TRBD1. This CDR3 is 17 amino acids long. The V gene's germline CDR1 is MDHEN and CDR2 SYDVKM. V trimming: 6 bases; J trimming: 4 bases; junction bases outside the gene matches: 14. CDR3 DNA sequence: TGTGCCAGCAGGGGAACAGGGGGTGACTTGAGGGGAAACACCATATATTTT. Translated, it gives CASRGTGGDLRGNTIYF.

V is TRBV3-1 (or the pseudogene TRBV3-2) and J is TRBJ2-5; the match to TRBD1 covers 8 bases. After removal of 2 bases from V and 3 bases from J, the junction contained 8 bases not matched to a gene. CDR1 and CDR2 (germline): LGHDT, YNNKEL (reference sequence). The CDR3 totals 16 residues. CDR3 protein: CASSQYDPGGEETQYF. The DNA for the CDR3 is TGTGCCAGCAGCCAATACGACCCAGGGGGCGAAGAGACCCAGTACTTC.

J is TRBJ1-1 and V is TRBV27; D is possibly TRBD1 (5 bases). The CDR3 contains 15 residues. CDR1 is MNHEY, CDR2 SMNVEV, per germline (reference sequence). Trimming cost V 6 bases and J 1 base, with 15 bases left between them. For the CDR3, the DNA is TGTGCCAGCAGCCATACGACAGTCTCGAACACTGAAGCTTTCTTT. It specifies CASSHTTVSNTEAFF.

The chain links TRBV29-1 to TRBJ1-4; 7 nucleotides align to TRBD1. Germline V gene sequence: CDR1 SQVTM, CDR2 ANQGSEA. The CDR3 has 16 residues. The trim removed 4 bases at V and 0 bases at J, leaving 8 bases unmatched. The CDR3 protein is CSVAGRGTATNEKLFF. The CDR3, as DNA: TGCAGCGTTGCGGGCAGGGGGACCGCAACTAATGAAAAACTGTTTTTT.

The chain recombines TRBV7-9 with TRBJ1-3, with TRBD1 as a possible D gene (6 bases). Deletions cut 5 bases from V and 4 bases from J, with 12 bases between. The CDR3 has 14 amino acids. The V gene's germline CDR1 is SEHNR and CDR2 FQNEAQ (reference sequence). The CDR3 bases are TGTGCCAGCAGCCTATGGACAGAGGGAAACACCATATATTTT. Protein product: CASSLWTEGNTIYF.

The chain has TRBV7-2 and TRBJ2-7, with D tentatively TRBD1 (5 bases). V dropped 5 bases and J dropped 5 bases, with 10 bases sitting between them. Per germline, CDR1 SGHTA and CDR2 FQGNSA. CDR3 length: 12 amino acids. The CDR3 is CASSPRQNEQYF. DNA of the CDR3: TGTGCCAGCAGCCCTCGACAGAACGAGCAGTACTTC.

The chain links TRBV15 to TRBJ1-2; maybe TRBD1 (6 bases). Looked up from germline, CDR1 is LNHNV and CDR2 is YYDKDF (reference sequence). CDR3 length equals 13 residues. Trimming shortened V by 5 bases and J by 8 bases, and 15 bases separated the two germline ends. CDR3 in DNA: TGTGCCACCAGCGCCGGGACATATAGCGGCTACACCTTC. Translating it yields CATSAGTYSGYTF.

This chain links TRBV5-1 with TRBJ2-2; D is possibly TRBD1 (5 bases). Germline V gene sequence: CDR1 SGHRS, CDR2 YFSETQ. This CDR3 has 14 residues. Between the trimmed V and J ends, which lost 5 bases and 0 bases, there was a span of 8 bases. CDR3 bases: TGCGCCAGCAGTAGGGGATCGAACACCGGGGAGCTGTTTTTT. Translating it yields CASSRGSNTGELFF.

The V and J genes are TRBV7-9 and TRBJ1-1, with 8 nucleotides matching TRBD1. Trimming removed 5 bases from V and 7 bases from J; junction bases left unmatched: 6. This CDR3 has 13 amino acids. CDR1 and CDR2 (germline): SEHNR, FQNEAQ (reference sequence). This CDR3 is CASSPDRGFEAFF. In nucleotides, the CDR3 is TGTGCCAGCAGCCCAGACAGGGGTTTTGAAGCTTTCTTT.

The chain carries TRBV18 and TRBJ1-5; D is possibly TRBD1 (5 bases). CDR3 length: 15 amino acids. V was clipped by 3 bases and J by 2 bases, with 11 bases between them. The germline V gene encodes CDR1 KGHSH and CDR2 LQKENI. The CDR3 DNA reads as TGTGCCAGCTCACCGTCCTTGGGGCGCAATCAGCCCCAGCATTTT. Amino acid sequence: CASSPSLGRNQPQHF. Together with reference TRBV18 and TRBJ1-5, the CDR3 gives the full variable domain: NAGVMQNPRHLVRRRGQEARLRCSPMKGHSHVYWYRQLPEEGLKFMVYLQKENIIDESGMPKERFSAEFPKEGPSILRIQQVVRGDSAAYFCASSPSLGRNQPQHFGDGTRLSIL.

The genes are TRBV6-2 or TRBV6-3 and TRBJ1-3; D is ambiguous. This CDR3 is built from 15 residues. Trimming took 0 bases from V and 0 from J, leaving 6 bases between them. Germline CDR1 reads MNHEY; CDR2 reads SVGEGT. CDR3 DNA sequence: TGTGCCAGCAGTTACTCTTTATTCTCTGGAAACACCATATATTTT. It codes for CASSYSLFSGNTIYF.

CDR3 sequence: CASSPDGVVGEQFF. In nucleotides, the CDR3 is TGTGCCAGCAGCCCAGACGGAGTTGTGGGTGAGCAGTTCTTC. The genes are TRBV6-6 and TRBJ2-1; D unclear. The CDR3 sequence is 14 residues long. Germline V lookup: CDR1 MNHNY, CDR2 SVGAGI (reference sequence). Trimming removed 6 bases from V and 9 bases from J, with 18 bases in between.

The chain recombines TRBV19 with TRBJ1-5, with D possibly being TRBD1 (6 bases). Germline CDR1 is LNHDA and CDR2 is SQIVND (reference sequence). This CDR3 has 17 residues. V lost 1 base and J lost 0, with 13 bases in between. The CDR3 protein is CASSIVDSYYSNQPQHF. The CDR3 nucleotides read TGTGCCAGTAGTATAGTGGACAGCTATTATAGCAATCAGCCCCAGCATTTT.

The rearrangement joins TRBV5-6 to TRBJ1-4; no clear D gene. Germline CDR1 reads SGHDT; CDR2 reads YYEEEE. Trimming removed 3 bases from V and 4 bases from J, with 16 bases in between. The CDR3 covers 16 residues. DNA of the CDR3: TGTGCCAGCAGCTCCATGGGGTGGGAGAATAATGAAAAACTGTTTTTT. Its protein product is CASSSMGWENNEKLFF. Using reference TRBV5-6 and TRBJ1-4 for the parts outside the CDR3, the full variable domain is DAGVTQSPTHLIKTRGQQVTLRCSPKSGHDTVSWYQQALGQGPQFIFQYYEEEERQRGNFPDRFSGHQFPNYSSELNVNALLLGDSALYLCASSSMGWENNEKLFFGSGTQLSVL.

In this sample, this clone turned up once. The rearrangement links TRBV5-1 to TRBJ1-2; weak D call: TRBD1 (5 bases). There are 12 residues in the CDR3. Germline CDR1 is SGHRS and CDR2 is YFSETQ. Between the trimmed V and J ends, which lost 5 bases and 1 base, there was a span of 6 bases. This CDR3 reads CASRDNNYGYTF. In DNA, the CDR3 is TGCGCCAGCAGGGACAATAACTATGGCTACACCTTC.

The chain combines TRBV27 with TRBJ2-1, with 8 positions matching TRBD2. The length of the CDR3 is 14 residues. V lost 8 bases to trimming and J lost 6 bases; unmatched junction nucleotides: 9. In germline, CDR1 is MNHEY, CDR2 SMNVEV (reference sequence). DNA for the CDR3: TGTGCCAGCGTCTCCGGGACTAGGGGCAATGAGCAGTTCTTC. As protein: CASVSGTRGNEQFF.

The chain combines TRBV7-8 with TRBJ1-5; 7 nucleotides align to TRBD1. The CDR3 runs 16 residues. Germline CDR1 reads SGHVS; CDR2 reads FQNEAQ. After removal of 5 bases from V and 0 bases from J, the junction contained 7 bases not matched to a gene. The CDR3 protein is CASSPQGGYSNQPQHF. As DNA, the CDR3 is TGTGCCAGCAGCCCGCAGGGGGGATATAGCAATCAGCCCCAGCATTTT.

The CDR3 sequence: CASSSGTGVAKNIQYF. CDR3 nucleotides: TGTGCCAGCAGCTCCGGGACAGGGGTAGCCAAAAACATTCAGTACTTC. The rearrangement links TRBV5-4 to TRBJ2-4, with 10 bases matching TRBD1. V lost 3 bases, J lost 0 bases, and 3 bases stayed unmatched. Germline lookup yields CDR1 SGHNT and CDR2 YYREEE (reference sequence). The CDR3 has 16 amino acids. Using reference TRBV5-4 and TRBJ2-4 for the parts outside the CDR3, the full variable domain is ETGVTQSPTHLIKTRGQQVTLRCSSQSGHNTVSWYQQALGQGPQFIFQYYREEENGRGNFPPRFSGLQFPNYSSELNVNALELDDSALYLCASSSGTGVAKNIQYFGAGTRLSVL.

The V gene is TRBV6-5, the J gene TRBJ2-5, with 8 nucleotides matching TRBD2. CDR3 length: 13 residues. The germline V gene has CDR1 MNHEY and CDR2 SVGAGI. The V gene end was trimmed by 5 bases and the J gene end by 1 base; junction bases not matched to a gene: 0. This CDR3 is CASSSGSQETQYF. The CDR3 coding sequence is TGTGCCAGCAGTAGCGGGAGCCAAGAGACCCAGTACTTC.

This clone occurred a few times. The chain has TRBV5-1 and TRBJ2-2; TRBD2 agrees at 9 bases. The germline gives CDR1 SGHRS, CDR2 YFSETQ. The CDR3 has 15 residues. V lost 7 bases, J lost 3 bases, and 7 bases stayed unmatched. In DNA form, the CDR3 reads TGCGCCAGCGGAAGCGGGGGGACTTACACCGGGGAGCTGTTTTTT. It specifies CASGSGGTYTGELFF.

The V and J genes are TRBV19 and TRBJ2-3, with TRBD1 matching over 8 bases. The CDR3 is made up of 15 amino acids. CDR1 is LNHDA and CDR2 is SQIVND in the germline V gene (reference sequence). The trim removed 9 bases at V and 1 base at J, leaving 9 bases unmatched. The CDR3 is CASGSWTGRTDTQYF. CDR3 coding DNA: TGTGCCAGCGGATCGTGGACAGGGCGCACAGATACGCAGTATTTT.

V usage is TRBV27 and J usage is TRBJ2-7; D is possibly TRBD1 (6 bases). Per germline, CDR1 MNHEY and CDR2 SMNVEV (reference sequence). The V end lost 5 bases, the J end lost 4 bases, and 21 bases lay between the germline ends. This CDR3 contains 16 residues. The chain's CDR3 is CASSKNRAQPWYEQYF. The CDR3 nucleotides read TGTGCCAGCAGTAAAAACAGGGCCCAGCCATGGTACGAGCAGTACTTC.

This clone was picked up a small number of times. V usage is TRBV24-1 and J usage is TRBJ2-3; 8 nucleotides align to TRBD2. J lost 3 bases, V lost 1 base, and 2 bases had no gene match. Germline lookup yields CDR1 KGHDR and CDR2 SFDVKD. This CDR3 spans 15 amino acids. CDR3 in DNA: TGTGCCACCAGTGATTTAGCGGGAGATACAGATACGCAGTATTTT. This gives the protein CATSDLAGDTDTQYF.

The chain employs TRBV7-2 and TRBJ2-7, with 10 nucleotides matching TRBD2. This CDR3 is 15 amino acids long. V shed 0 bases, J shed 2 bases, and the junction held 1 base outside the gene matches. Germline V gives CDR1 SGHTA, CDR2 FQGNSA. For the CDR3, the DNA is TGTGCCAGCAGCTTAGCAGCGGGGGGGACCTACGAGCAGTACTTC. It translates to CASSLAAGGTYEQYF.

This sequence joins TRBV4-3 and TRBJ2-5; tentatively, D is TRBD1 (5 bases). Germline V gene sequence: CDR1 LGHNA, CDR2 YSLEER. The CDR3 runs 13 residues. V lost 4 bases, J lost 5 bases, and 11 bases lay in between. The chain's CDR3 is CASSPGPGETQYF. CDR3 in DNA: TGCGCCAGCAGCCCGGGCCCAGGGGAGACCCAGTACTTC.